This entry lists 15 T cell receptor beta chains sequenced from one sample in a study of intratumoral heterogeneity in liver cancer. Assay used: immunoSEQ multiplex PCR; TCRdb lists only in-frame clones, some missing. The sample records 20,000 to 25,000 clones, approximately 73% being singletons. This sample comprised tumor-adjacent normal tissue, obtained before any cancer treatment. These receptors originate from a woman between 65 and 79 years old with hepatocellular carcinoma.

V and J are TRBV14 and TRBJ1-3; D might be TRBD1 (5 bases). The V end was cut by 4 bases, the J end by 1 base, with 11 bases between. The length of the CDR3 is 15 residues. From germline, CDR1 is SGHDN and CDR2 FVKESK. CDR3 in DNA: TGTGCCAGCAGCCCGGGACCAGAGTCTGGAAACACCATATATTTT. Its translation: CASSPGPESGNTIYF.

V usage is TRBV19 and J usage is TRBJ1-1; weak D call: TRBD1 (6 bases). The CDR3 extends over 16 amino acids. CDR1 LNHDA and CDR2 SQIVND come from the germline V gene (reference sequence). The V gene lost 5 bases and the J gene lost 1 base, with 17 bases spanning the gap. DNA of the CDR3: TGTGCCAGTAGTCCCCTGAGGCAGGGGAGGAACACTGAAGCTTTCTTT. Its translation: CASSPLRQGRNTEAFF. Complete variable domain (other parts from reference TRBV19 and TRBJ1-1): DGGITQSPKYLFRKEGQNVTLSCEQNLNHDAMYWYRQDPGQGLRLIYYSQIVNDFQKGDIAEGYSVSREKKESFPLTVTSAQKNPTAFYLCASSPLRQGRNTEAFFGQGTRLTVV.

This sequence joins TRBV7-8 and TRBJ1-2; tentatively, D is TRBD1 (6 bases). Looked up from germline, CDR1 is SGHVS and CDR2 is FQNEAQ. V lost 0 bases to trimming and J lost 5 bases, with 19 bases between them. The CDR3 is made up of 17 amino acids. The DNA of the CDR3 is TGTGCCAGCAGCTTAGCCCCCGGGACACGCCAAGGGTATGGCTACACCTTC. Translated: CASSLAPGTRQGYGYTF.

The chain recombines TRBV10-3 with TRBJ1-1; TRBD1 might be the D (6 bases). The length of the CDR3 is 15 residues. Germline loops: CDR1 ENHRY, CDR2 SYGVKD. V was pared by 5 bases and J by 1 base, with 14 bases between. The CDR3 region is CAISPWGGPNTEAFF. CDR3 nucleotide sequence: TGTGCCATCAGTCCCTGGGGGGGGCCGAACACTGAAGCTTTCTTT.

The J gene is TRBJ1-5, the V gene TRBV2, with 9 bases matching TRBD1. The germline V gene encodes CDR1 SNHLY and CDR2 FYNNEI. The CDR3 runs to 14 residues. V trimming: 6 bases; J trimming: 4 bases; junction bases outside the gene matches: 4. CDR3 loop: CASSTGQGNQPQHF. The CDR3, as DNA: TGTGCCAGCAGCACGGGACAGGGAAATCAGCCCCAGCATTTT.

The V call is TRBV7-6, the J call TRBJ2-3; D perhaps matches TRBD2 (6 bases). Per the germline V gene, CDR1 is SGHVS and CDR2 is FNYEAQ. The CDR3 contains 13 residues. Trimming removed 2 bases from V and 5 bases from J, with 8 bases in between. Here the CDR3 DNA reads TGTGCCAGCAGCTTAACAGCGGGAGATACGCAGTATTTT. Its translation: CASSLTAGDTQYF.

V gene TRBV2 combines with J gene TRBJ2-1; D could derive from TRBD1 or TRBD2 (6 bases each). Trimming took off 5 bases at V and 11 bases at J, with 13 bases between the two ends. From germline, CDR1 is SNHLY and CDR2 FYNNEI. CDR3 length: 12 residues. CDR3 DNA sequence: TGTGCCAGCAGTCTCAGAGGGGGGCAGCAGTTCTTC. Amino acid sequence: CASSLRGGQQFF.

This clone has a single count. The gene calls are TRBV6-5 and TRBJ2-5; 11 positions agree with TRBD2. Germline V gene lookup returns CDR1 MNHEY and CDR2 SVGAGI. CDR3 length: 15 amino acids. J lost 10 bases, V lost 6 bases, and 13 bases had no gene match. The CDR3 DNA sequence: TGTGCCAGCAGCGAGGGCGGAACTAGCGGGAGAGTCCAGTACTTC. Residues: CASSEGGTSGRVQYF.

A few counts support this clone. The J gene is TRBJ1-5, the V gene TRBV19, with 7 bases matching TRBD1. Germline values: CDR1 LNHDA, CDR2 SQIVND (reference sequence). This CDR3 is 14 amino acids long. V lost 4 bases, J lost 6 bases, and 6 bases stayed unmatched. The DNA of the CDR3 is TGTGCCAGTAGTACCTCGACAGGGAGTCAGCCCCAGCATTTT. Translating gives CASSTSTGSQPQHF.

The chain joins TRBV12-1 to TRBJ2-1; the table assigns TRBD1, which was not confirmed against the DNA. TRBV12-1 corresponds to a pseudogene. CDR3 length: 15 residues. The CDR3 loop reads CASSWGTGGNNEQFF. The CDR3 DNA follows: TGTGCCAGCAGCTGGGGGACAGGGGGTAACAATGAGCAGTTCTTC.

This clone has only a few counts. V is TRBV19 and J is TRBJ1-5; unclear D gene. V lost 3 bases and J lost 2, with 11 bases in between. CDR3 length: 15 amino acids. Looked up from germline, CDR1 is LNHDA and CDR2 is SQIVND (reference sequence). The CDR3, as DNA: TGTGCCAGTAGTATGGGCGGGAATGGCAATCAGCCCCAGCATTTT. Its translation is CASSMGGNGNQPQHF.

The chain is built from TRBV5-5 and TRBJ1-1; D might be TRBD1 (5 bases). V dropped 1 base and J dropped 7 bases, with 11 bases sitting between them. This CDR3 spans 13 amino acids. Germline V gene sequence: CDR1 SGHKS, CDR2 YYEKEE (reference sequence). The chain's CDR3 is CASSLSGSHEAFF. Written as DNA, the CDR3 is TGTGCCAGCAGCTTGTCAGGGTCCCATGAAGCTTTCTTT.

This clone was found once. The rearrangement joins TRBV5-1 to TRBJ2-1, with D unclear. The CDR3 is made up of 11 amino acids. V was pared by 5 bases and J by 5 bases, with 5 bases between. Germline V gene data show CDR1 as SGHRS and CDR2 as YFSETQ. In DNA form, the CDR3 reads TGCGCCAGCAGTCCCAACAATGAGCAGTTCTTC. Amino acid sequence: CASSPNNEQFF.

This clone was seen a few times. The chain recombines TRBV11-3 with TRBJ2-7; D unresolved. The V and J ends lost 2 bases and 1 base respectively, with 12 bases between them. The germline V gene has CDR1 SGHNT and CDR2 YENEEA. CDR3 length: 15 residues. CDR3: CASSLFTETSYEQYF. CDR3 bases: TGTGCCAGCAGCTTATTTACGGAAACATCCTACGAGCAGTACTTC. Filled out from reference TRBV11-3 and TRBJ2-7, the complete variable domain reads EAGVVQSPRYKIIEKKQPVAFWCNPISGHNTLYWYLQNLGQGPELLIRYENEEAVDDSQLPKDRFSAERLKGVDSTLKIQPAELGDSAVYLCASSLFTETSYEQYFGPGTRLTVT.

This clone was observed a handful of times. V gene TRBV2 combines with J gene TRBJ1-5; D call uncertain. The germline V gene has CDR1 SNHLY and CDR2 FYNNEI. Between the trimmed V and J ends, which lost 3 bases and 7 bases, there was a span of 10 bases. The CDR3 is 13 amino acids. The CDR3 coding sequence is TGTGCCAGCAGTGAGTTAGGGAGCCAGCCCCAGCATTTT. Translating it yields CASSELGSQPQHF.